This is a list of T cell receptor beta chains from one sample in a study of shared clonotypes between healthy human individuals. Produced via immunoSEQ multiplex PCR; TCRdb's table is partial and in-frame only. The sample holds about 480,000 clones, roughly 85% seen once. Sequencing was done on a sample of PBMCs. The receptors come from a woman aged 35 to 49 in good health. Some clones in this sample may be carry-over from other donors' samples. The CDR3 runs from the conserved cysteine through the conserved F or W. The order of the fields is clone size, V gene, J gene, D gene, CDR3 DNA, CDR3 protein. D genes are given only for firm matches. Expanded clones get a size class; other rows say once, few or many, or leave the size out.

size: .; V: TRBV5-1; J: TRBJ1-2; D: TRBD1; DNA: TGCGCCAGCAGCTTTTGGCAGGGGGCTGGCTACACCTTC; CDR3: CASSFWQGAGYTF
size: .; V: TRBV5-4; J: TRBJ1-5; D: .; DNA: TGTGCCAGCAGCCAAGAGTTCTCCGGGGTCGATCCCCAGCATTTT; CDR3: CASSQEFSGVDPQHF
size: once; V: TRBV7-3; J: TRBJ2-3; D: .; DNA: TGTGCCAGCAGCTTAACCGGTTTCACAGATACGCAGTATTTT; CDR3: CASSLTGFTDTQYF
size: .; V: TRBV27; J: TRBJ2-7; D: .; DNA: TGTGCCAGCAGTTTACGACGCCCGAGGGTTCCCTACGAGCAGTACTTC; CDR3: CASSLRRPRVPYEQYF
size: .; V: TRBV10-3; J: TRBJ1-2; D: TRBD1; DNA: TGTGCCATCAACCCTGGACAGGGAAACTATGGCTACACCTTC; CDR3: CAINPGQGNYGYTF
size: once; V: TRBV19; J: TRBJ1-5; D: TRBD1; DNA: TGTGCCAGTAGTACCCAGGGGGGGCAGCCCCAGCATTTT; CDR3: CASSTQGGQPQHF
size: few; V: TRBV7-3; J: TRBJ2-1; D: TRBD2; DNA: TGTGCCAGCAGCTTAGAACTAGCGGAATACAATGAGCAGTTCTTC; CDR3: CASSLELAEYNEQFF
size: .; V: TRBV7-3; J: TRBJ2-3; D: .; DNA: TGTGCCAGCAGCTTGTATTCAGGGACAGATACGCAGTATTTT; CDR3: CASSLYSGTDTQYF
size: .; V: TRBV15; J: TRBJ2-7; D: TRBD1; DNA: TGTGCCACCAGCAGAAGACAGGGCTCCTACGAGCAGTACTTC; CDR3: CATSRRQGSYEQYF
size: few; V: TRBV2; J: TRBJ1-5; D: .; DNA: TGTGCCAGCAACCGGGACCGGAATCAGCCCCAGCATTTT; CDR3: CASNRDRNQPQHF
size: once; V: TRBV4-3; J: TRBJ2-7; D: .; DNA: TGCGCCAGCAGCCAAGATATGGGGGCCTACGAGCAGTACTTC; CDR3: CASSQDMGAYEQYF
size: .; V: TRBV6-4; J: TRBJ2-6; D: .; DNA: TGTGCCAGCAGTCACACCAACACTGGGGCCAACGTCCTGACTTTC; CDR3: CASSHTNTGANVLTF
size: .; V: TRBV27; J: TRBJ2-2; D: TRBD2; DNA: TGTGCCAGCAGCAAGCGGGAGAACACCGGGGAGCTGTTTTTT; CDR3: CASSKRENTGELFF
size: .; V: TRBV6-4; J: TRBJ2-1; D: TRBD1; DNA: TGTGCCAGCAGAGCCAACAGGGGCGGAGAGCAGTTCTTC; CDR3: CASRANRGGEQFF
size: .; V: TRBV2; J: TRBJ2-1; D: TRBD2; DNA: TGTGCCAGCAGGAGCGGGAGAGGGAATGAGCAGTTCTTC; CDR3: CASRSGRGNEQFF
size: .; V: TRBV18; J: TRBJ1-3; D: TRBD1; DNA: TGTGCCAGCTCTCCGGGACAGCCTTACTCTGGAAACACCATATATTTT; CDR3: CASSPGQPYSGNTIYF
size: .; V: TRBV6-4; J: TRBJ2-3; D: .; DNA: TGTGCCAGCAGTACTGCGAGTGGAGATACAGATACGCAGTATTTT; CDR3: CASSTASGDTDTQYF
size: few; V: TRBV29-1; J: TRBJ2-5; D: .; DNA: TGCAGCTCCCTGCTTGGGGTAGCCCAAGAGACCCAGTACTTC; CDR3: CSSLLGVAQETQYF
size: .; V: TRBV10-3; J: TRBJ2-7; D: TRBD1; DNA: TGTGCCATCAGGCCCGGGACAGGCTCCTACGAGCAGTACTTC; CDR3: CAIRPGTGSYEQYF
size: .; V: TRBV11-3; J: TRBJ2-2; D: .; DNA: TGTGCCAGCAGCCCCCGGTCCGCGGGGACCGGGGAGCTGTTTTTT; CDR3: CASSPRSAGTGELFF
size: .; V: TRBV19; J: TRBJ1-5; D: .; DNA: TGTGCCAGTAAACTGGGGGGATATAGCAATCAGCCCCAGCATTTT; CDR3: CASKLGGYSNQPQHF
size: .; V: TRBV19; J: TRBJ1-1; D: .; DNA: TGTGCCAGTAGTATAGGGGGAGGGGTGCACACTGAAGCTTTCTTT; CDR3: CASSIGGGVHTEAFF
size: .; V: TRBV11-3; J: TRBJ2-5; D: .; DNA: TGTGCCAGCAGCTTGGGACGTTACCAAGAGACCCAGTACTTC; CDR3: CASSLGRYQETQYF
size: .; V: TRBV19; J: TRBJ1-1; D: TRBD1; DNA: TGTGCCAGTAGTATAATGGGACAGGGGAACACTGAAGCTTTCTTT; CDR3: CASSIMGQGNTEAFF
size: .; V: TRBV5-6; J: TRBJ2-7; D: .; DNA: TGTGCCAGCAGCTTGCTCGGCGAGCAGTACTTC; CDR3: CASSLLGEQYF
size: .; V: TRBV7-2; J: TRBJ1-2; D: .; DNA: TGTGCCAGCAGCAATGACTGGATTGGGGGCTACACCTTC; CDR3: CASSNDWIGGYTF
size: .; V: TRBV4-3; J: TRBJ1-4; D: TRBD1; DNA: TGCGCCAGCAGCCAAGATTTATTGGGACAGGGAGCGGCTAATGAAAAACTGTTTTTT; CDR3: CASSQDLLGQGAANEKLFF
size: .; V: TRBV5-6; J: TRBJ2-7; D: .; DNA: TGTGCCAGCAGCTCTACAGGGTCTTACTCCTACGAGCAGTACTTC; CDR3: CASSSTGSYSYEQYF
size: .; V: TRBV7-8; J: TRBJ1-3; D: .; DNA: TGTGCCAGCAGCTTACTGAGGGCCTCTGGAAACACCATATATTTT; CDR3: CASSLLRASGNTIYF
size: .; V: TRBV18; J: TRBJ1-2; D: .; DNA: TGTGCCAGCTCCCCCAACAACAGGGTGGACGGCTACACCTTC; CDR3: CASSPNNRVDGYTF
size: .; V: TRBV4-1; J: TRBJ2-7; D: .; DNA: TGCGCCAGCAGCCCGGGACTCCTAAGCTCCTACGAGCAGTACTTC; CDR3: CASSPGLLSSYEQYF
size: .; V: TRBV2; J: TRBJ2-5; D: .; DNA: TGTGCCAGCAGTACAGACAGAAAAGAGACCCAGTACTTC; CDR3: CASSTDRKETQYF
size: .; V: TRBV23-1; J: TRBJ1-2; D: .; DNA: TGCGCCAGCAGACGCCCCAGGGGTTTAAACTATGGCTACACCTTC; CDR3: CASRRPRGLNYGYTF
size: .; V: TRBV28; J: TRBJ1-5; D: .; DNA: TGTGCCAGCAGTTTCCCCACTCCGGGCAATCAGCCCCAGCATTTT; CDR3: CASSFPTPGNQPQHF